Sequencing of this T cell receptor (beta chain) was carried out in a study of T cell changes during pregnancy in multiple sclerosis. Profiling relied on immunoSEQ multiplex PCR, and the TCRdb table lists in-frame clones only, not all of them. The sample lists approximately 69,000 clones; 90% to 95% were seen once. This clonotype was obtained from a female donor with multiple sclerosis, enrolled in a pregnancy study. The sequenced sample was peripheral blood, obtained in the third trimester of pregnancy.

The CDR3 spells CATSSHGTVEGWSGELFF. The DNA for the CDR3 is TGTGCCACCAGCAGTCACGGGACTGTTGAGGGGTGGTCCGGGGAGCTGTTTTTT. This chain links TRBV15 with TRBJ2-2; TRBD2 might be the D (6 bases). Germline CDR1 is LNHNV and CDR2 is YYDKDF (reference sequence). CDR3 length equals 18 residues. V was shortened by 3 bases and J by 6 bases, with 23 bases between the two germline ends.